What follows are 25 T cell receptor beta chains derived from one specimen sequenced in a study of regulatory T cells in long-lasting Graves disease. Sample time point: newly diagnosed GD, antithyroid drugs for less than 3 months. PBMC-extracted RNA yielded the TCR library. Arm-PCR with iRepertoire HTBI primers amplified the CDR3 regions for these TCR beta libraries. TCRdb fed the multiplex PCR reads into MiXCR, producing one record per CDR3 protein. The sample consists of 400,000 to 550,000 distinct CDR3 sequences, about a sixth of them appearing once. These data are also associated with another study on T cells in Graves' hyperthyroidism and ophthalmopathy.

Sample: peripheral blood mononuclear cells (PBMCs), taken at new diagnosis, from a patient treated with antithyroid drugs. The source is a woman aged 18 to 35 with Graves disease.

This clonotype occurred many times. J is TRBJ1-2 and V is TRBV2; 7 bases agree with TRBD1. J was trimmed by 4 bases and V by 7 bases; bases with no gene match: 18. Germline V gene sequence: CDR1 SNHLY, CDR2 FYNNEI. The CDR3 sequence is 17 residues long. CDR3 coding DNA: TGTGCCAGCATACCCGGCCCGGGACAGCCGACGCCCTATGGCTACACCTTC. Translating it yields CASIPGPGQPTPYGYTF.

Regarding this clonotype: A much larger clone sits a single nucleotide away, making a read error possible. This rearrangement joins TRBV28 to TRBJ2-7, with unresolved D. CDR1 and CDR2 (germline): MDHEN, SYDVKM. This CDR3 comprises 10 residues. CDR3 DNA: TGTACCAGCAGCAACTACGAGCAGTACTTC. Translation gives CTSSNYEQYF.

Many counts were recorded for this clonotype. This chain connects TRBV7-2 to TRBJ2-5, with D possibly being TRBD2 (5 bases). This CDR3 contains 14 residues. Trimming stripped 5 bases from V and 1 base from J, with 11 bases between. The V gene's germline CDR1 is SGHTA and CDR2 FQGNSA. CDR3 amino acids: CASSVWTAQETQYF. As DNA, the CDR3 is TGTGCCAGCAGCGTCTGGACTGCCCAAGAGACCCAGTACTTC.

This clonotype has ten or more counts. The rearrangement uses TRBV7-2 and TRBJ2-1, with D maybe TRBD2 (5 bases). Deletions cut 4 bases from V and 0 bases from J, with 10 bases between. CDR3 size: 15 residues. Germline assignment: CDR1 SGHTA and CDR2 FQGNSA. CDR3 in DNA: TGTGCCAGCAGCTACACTAGTAGCTCCTACAATGAGCAGTTCTTC. It translates to CASSYTSSSYNEQFF.

On this clonotype itself: Being one base from a much bigger clone, this may be a read error. This chain joins TRBV27 and TRBJ2-7, with D possibly TRBD2 on 5 matching bases. The CDR3 runs to 14 residues. Germline V gives CDR1 MNHEY, CDR2 SMNVEV (reference sequence). The CDR3 region has the DNA TGTGTCAGCAGAAGAAGCGGAGACTCCTACGAGCAGTACTTC. Amino acid sequence: CVSRRSGDSYEQYF.

The rearrangement links TRBV15 to TRBJ2-3, with no clear D. Germline V CDR1 and CDR2: LNHNV, YYDKDF (reference sequence). CDR3 size: 15 residues. Trimming took off 0 bases at V and 1 base at J, with 8 bases between the two ends. DNA for the CDR3: TGTGCCACCAGCAGAGAATTCGGCGGCACAGATACGCAGTATTTT. It specifies CATSREFGGTDTQYF.

The table lists this clonotype with a few counts. Mismatch with germline at one junction end may stem from a read error. V and J are TRBV28 and TRBJ2-1; D is tentatively TRBD1 or TRBD2 (6 bases each). Matching the DNA end better, TRBJ2-5 makes the J call doubtful. The CDR3 is 12 amino acids. The germline V gene has CDR1 MDHEN and CDR2 SYDVKM. The CDR3 region has the DNA TGTACCAGCAGTCTACCGGGGGCGACCCAGTACTTC. It specifies CTSSLPGATQYF.

The sample holds a few counts of this clonotype. The chain has TRBV28 and TRBJ2-7, with D unresolved. Trimming took off 5 bases at V and 2 bases at J, with 19 bases between the two ends. This CDR3 is 16 amino acids long. CDR1 and CDR2 (germline): MDHEN, SYDVKM. The CDR3 bases are TGTGCCAGCAGTGAAACCGGCGTGCTTAACCCCTACGAGCAGTACTTC. This codes for CASSETGVLNPYEQYF. The full variable domain, in which reference TRBV28 and TRBJ2-7 provide the parts outside the CDR3, is DVKVTQSSRYLVKRTGEKVFLECVQDMDHENMFWYRQDPGLGLRLIYFSYDVKMKEKGDIPEGYSVSREKKERFSLILESASTNQTSMYLCASSETGVLNPYEQYFGPGTRLTVT.

This clonotype was observed many times. The genes are TRBV7-2 and TRBJ1-2; TRBD1 agrees at 9 bases. Germline values: CDR1 SGHTA, CDR2 FQGNSA. The CDR3 length is 15 residues. With V trimmed by 5 bases and J by 8 bases, 12 bases remained unmatched. The CDR3 spells CASSTYPGQGYGYTF. The DNA for the CDR3 is TGTGCCAGCAGCACTTATCCGGGACAGGGTTACGGCTACACCTTC.

This sequence joins TRBV3-1 and TRBJ2-5; TRBD2 agrees at 9 bases. This CDR3 region has 13 residues. Trimming removed 8 bases from V and 9 bases from J; junction bases left unmatched: 10. The germline V gene encodes CDR1 LGHDT and CDR2 YNNKEL (reference sequence). The DNA for the CDR3 is TGTGCCAGCGGTCGGACTAGCGCTAGGGCCCAGTACTTC. It translates to CASGRTSARAQYF.

The table lists this clonotype with a count of one. Being one base from a much bigger clone, this may be a read error. The chain recombines TRBV14 with TRBJ2-3; the D gene is possibly TRBD1 (6 bases). The CDR3 has 15 amino acids. Looked up from germline, CDR1 is SGHDN and CDR2 is FVKESK. The DNA for the CDR3 is TGTGCCATCAGCCCGCGGACAGCTAGCACAGATACGCAGTATTTT. It translates to CAISPRTASTDTQYF.

The chain recombines TRBV7-6 with TRBJ2-3; no reliable D call. The end of the DNA fits TRBJ2-1 better, so the J call may be wrong. The CDR3 is made up of 13 amino acids. Germline assignment: CDR1 SGHVS and CDR2 FNYEAQ. The CDR3 protein is CASSLDMANEQFF. The CDR3 DNA reads as TGTGCCAGCAGCTTAGACATGGCGAATGAGCAGTTCTTC.

The chain recombines TRBV12-3 or TRBV12-4 with TRBJ1-1; 11 bases line up with TRBD1. The CDR3 has 16 amino acids. Germline trimming cut 5 bases from V and 7 bases from J; bases unmatched to any gene: 12. CDR3 sequence: CASSLNQGQGALEAFF. The CDR3 DNA follows: TGTGCCAGCAGTCTTAACCAAGGACAGGGGGCTCTTGAAGCTTTCTTT.

This clonotype was counted a few times. This rearrangement joins TRBV5-1 to TRBJ2-6; D is undetermined. This CDR3 comprises 17 residues. The V end lost 1 base, the J end lost 0 bases, and 11 bases lay between the germline ends. Germline CDR1 is SGHRS and CDR2 is YFSETQ. CDR3 coding DNA: TGCGCCAGCAGCTTGTCGTTAGGAAGCTCTGGGGCCAACGTCCTGACTTTC. Its translation: CASSLSLGSSGANVLTF.

The chain uses TRBV12-3 or TRBV12-4 and TRBJ2-3; D ambiguous. This CDR3 has 13 amino acids. Trimming removed 3 bases at V and 4 bases at J, with 8 bases between. The CDR3 nucleotides read TGTGCCAGCAGTTTTGTCGCGTCAGATACGCAGTATTTT. Its protein is CASSFVASDTQYF.

This chain joins TRBV28 and TRBJ2-7, with D possibly being TRBD2 (6 bases). The CDR3 runs to 16 residues. Germline V lookup: CDR1 MDHEN, CDR2 SYDVKM. Between the trimmed V and J ends, which lost 4 bases and 2 bases, there was a span of 18 bases. The CDR3 DNA reads TGTGCCAGCAGTTCCAATTTATTCGCGGGAACCTACGAGCAGTACTTC. Encoded protein: CASSSNLFAGTYEQYF.

The chain has TRBV10-3 and TRBJ2-1; 10 bases are a match to TRBD1. The CDR3 has 16 residues. V was pared by 11 bases and J by 7 bases, with 17 bases of the junction left unmatched. CDR1 is ENHRY, CDR2 SYGVKD, per germline. The CDR3 DNA follows: TGTGCCCCGCACCGATTGAGGGACAGGGGAGGGAATGAGCAGTTCTTC. It codes for CAPHRLRDRGGNEQFF.

In this sample, this clonotype turned up many times. V gene TRBV5-5 combines with J gene TRBJ2-1; TRBD2 matches at 9 bases. Germline trimming cut 2 bases from V and 7 bases from J; bases unmatched to any gene: 10. The CDR3 length is 16 residues. In germline, CDR1 is SGHKS, CDR2 YYEKEE (reference sequence). The CDR3 sequence is CASSFPAGGAGNEQFF. The CDR3 DNA reads TGTGCCAGCAGCTTCCCAGCGGGAGGAGCGGGGAATGAGCAGTTCTTC.

This clonotype came up many times. The CDR3 here is CATSREVLRISTDTQYF. Here the CDR3 DNA reads TGTGCCACCAGCAGAGAAGTTCTGCGGATTAGCACAGATACGCAGTATTTT. The V call is TRBV15, the J call TRBJ2-3; D gene unclear. CDR3 length: 17 amino acids. CDR1 is LNHNV, CDR2 YYDKDF, per germline (reference sequence). Trimming stripped 0 bases from V and 0 bases from J, with 13 bases between.

This clonotype has a count of ten or more. The V and J genes are TRBV12-3 or TRBV12-4 and TRBJ1-5; D possibly corresponds to TRBD1 (5 bases). V was pared by 7 bases and J by 3 bases, with 10 bases between. CDR3 length equals 13 residues. CDR3 protein: CASTGTYNQPQHF. Here the CDR3 DNA reads TGTGCCAGCACTGGGACCTACAATCAGCCCCAGCATTTT.

This clonotype appeared a few times. A much larger clonotype is one base distant, so this may be a read error. The rearrangement uses TRBV7-3 and TRBJ2-1, with TRBD2 matching over 10 bases. The CDR3 is 15 residues long. Looked up from germline, CDR1 is SGHTA and CDR2 is FQGTGA. The V and J ends lost 8 bases and 6 bases, in that order; junction bases with no gene match: 10. CDR3 amino acids: CASPVGWTSGNEQFF. The CDR3 DNA is TGTGCCAGCCCAGTGGGGTGGACTAGCGGCAATGAGCAGTTCTTC. The full variable domain, rest sourced from reference TRBV7-3 and TRBJ2-1, is GAGVSQTPSNKVTEKGKYVELRCDPISGHTALYWYRQSLGQGPEFLIYFQGTGAADDSGLPNDRFFAVRPEGSVSTLKIQRTERGDSAVYLCASPVGWTSGNEQFFGPGTRLTVL.

This clonotype occurred a few times. The chain has TRBV20-1 and TRBJ2-7, with D unclear. Germline V gene sequence: CDR1 DFQATT, CDR2 SNEGSKA (reference sequence). Trimming took 0 bases from V and 3 from J, leaving 15 bases between them. The CDR3 runs to 15 residues. The CDR3, as DNA: TGCAGTGCTAGAGACCCGCCTCGGGCTAGCTACGAGCAGTACTTC. As protein: CSARDPPRASYEQYF.

This clonotype was recorded at least ten times. V usage is TRBV27 and J usage is TRBJ2-1; tentatively, D is TRBD1 or TRBD2 (6 bases each). The CDR3 length is 17 residues. The germline V gene encodes CDR1 MNHEY and CDR2 SMNVEV (reference sequence). Trimming cost V 7 bases and J 6 bases, with 25 bases left between them. The CDR3 loop is CASMYRWDKRRGNEQFF. The DNA for the CDR3 is TGTGCCAGCATGTATAGGTGGGACAAACGGAGGGGCAATGAGCAGTTCTTC.

Regarding this clonotype: A read error is the likely source, as a far larger clone sits one nucleotide away. This is likely a read error, given that the CDR3 carries no conserved phenylalanine or tryptophan at its end. V gene TRBV7-2 combines with J gene TRBJ2-3, with no clear D. CDR3 size: 15 residues. Trimming cost V 5 bases and J 2 bases, with 14 bases left between them. Germline lookup yields CDR1 SGHTA and CDR2 FQGNSA. Here the CDR3 DNA reads TGTGCCAGCAGCCCCCCAGGTCACAACACAGATACGCAGTATTCT. This codes for CASSPPGHNTDTQYS.

This clonotype showed up many times. The chain uses TRBV10-3 and TRBJ2-3; D is unresolved. The germline CDR1 and CDR2 sequences are ENHRY and SYGVKD. The CDR3 covers 15 residues. Trimming stripped 3 bases from V and 0 bases from J, with 10 bases between. CDR3 sequence (DNA): TGTGCCATCAGTGACCCAGGCCCAAGCACAGATACGCAGTATTTT. As protein: CAISDPGPSTDTQYF.